This T cell receptor (beta chain) was identified in a study of PD-1 blockade in classical Hodgkin lymphoma (TCRdb year 2020). With regard to the full study: The study used CyTOF and TCR beta sequencing to define a peripheral blood immune signature of response to PD-1 blockade in classical Hodgkin lymphoma. The paper's findings and limits, for the study overall: The study was limited to a single clinical trial cohort, and causes of repertoire differences, possibly disease activity or prior therapy, remained undefined. Baseline TCR diversity was reported as lower in newly diagnosed patients than in healthy donors, and lower still in relapsed/refractory patients.

The time point label corresponds to: newly diagnosed, previously untreated cHL patient sample. Magnetic negative selection with a Miltenyi CD8+ T cell isolation kit was used to purify CD8+ T cells from thawed PBMCs. PBMCs from patients with newly diagnosed, previously untreated classical Hodgkin lymphoma were sequenced as a comparison group for the relapsed/refractory trial patients. Peripheral blood was collected in 8 mL Vacutainer Cell Preparation Tubes, from which PBMCs were isolated by centrifugation and then cryopreserved. Purified CD4+ and CD8+ fractions were prepared only for cases where an additional PBMC sample was available. Magnetically labelled cells were removed on LS columns in a quadroMACS separator, and the flow-through was retained as the purified fraction. A few counts support this clone. Its target antigen remains unknown. No per-base quality is available; no much larger clone lies one base away.

Based on the germline V gene, the CDR1 and CDR2 sequences are MDHEN and SYDVKM. The CDR3 starts with the cysteine, ends with the phenylalanine, and has 13 residues. The only DNA kept is the CDR3, 39 bases in frame from the first base. The germline V end is reduced by 6 bases and the J end by 4 bases; junction bases left unmatched: 3. The Qiagen DNeasy kit was used to extract genomic DNA from unsorted PBMCs and from the negatively selected CD4+ and CD8+ fractions. Using primers that anneal to V and J segments, immunoSEQ multiplex PCR amplified the TCR beta CDR3 regions. A synthetic immune receptor repertoire was used to minimize amplification bias, and any remaining bias was removed computationally after sequencing. The study's own analysis went as follows. Repertoire diversity was quantified as the Shannon entropy index using custom Python scripts. Unsorted, CD4+ and CD8+ repertoires were analyzed separately, except for combined analyses in which CD4+ and CD8+ sequences were merged in silico. In its TCRdb copy, this immuneACCESS table keeps in-frame sequences only and misses some clones. Where compared with another copy, unresolved V genes explain less than half of these, and the others have no known cause. V and J calls and clone size are as listed in that table; D and trimming were resolved from the DNA. The sample profile shows 9,000 to 10,000 clones; 80% to 95% of them were found once. The top ten constitute roughly 8% of the sample.

The TCR was taken from a human donor with classical Hodgkin lymphoma. Sequencing was performed on CD8+ T cells from blood. The rearranged segments are TRBV28 and TRBJ2-7; the junction holds 10 bases that match TRBD1. This receptor carries the CDR3 CASRRGQGYEQYF. DNA sequence: TGTGCCAGCAGGCGGGGACAGGGGTACGAGCAGTACTTC.